Listed below are T cell receptor beta chains from one sample, sequenced in a study of beta chain features in type 1 diabetes. Libraries were prepared by immunoSEQ multiplex PCR; TCRdb keeps only in-frame clonotypes and omits some of them. Altogether hundreds of thousands of clones are present, approximately 11% being singletons, with the ten largest covering around 0.018%. The sample was naive CD4+ T cells from blood. The receptors here all came from a young man with type 1 diabetes. Both conserved end residues are part of each CDR3. A D gene is named only where the DNA matches it firmly. The size entry is marked missing in some rows and otherwise reads once, few, many or a size class.

>few|TRBV12-5|NA|TRBJ2-7
CASGRTSHEQYF
TGTGCTAGTGGGAGGACTTCCCACGAGCAGTACTTC
>NA|TRBV9|NA|TRBJ2-5
CASSLSEGDYQETQYF
TGTGCCAGCAGCCTCTCAGAGGGTGACTACCAAGAGACCCAGTACTTC
>NA|TRBV9|TRBD1|TRBJ2-5
CASSVGLGGGETQYF
TGTGCCAGCAGCGTAGGTCTAGGGGGCGGAGAGACCCAGTACTTC
>few|TRBV27|TRBD1|TRBJ2-5
CASSTRRTGMDETQYF
TGTGCCAGCAGTACACGACGGACAGGGATGGATGAGACCCAGTACTTC
>few|TRBV4-3|NA|TRBJ2-5
CASSRELGLPTETQYF
TGCGCCAGCAGCCGCGAATTGGGACTCCCCACTGAGACCCAGTACTTC
>NA|TRBV2|TRBD1|TRBJ2-7
CASSLSLGQLLPPEQYF
TGTGCCAGCAGTCTTTCCCTGGGACAGCTACTCCCGCCCGAGCAGTACTTC
>NA|TRBV19|NA|TRBJ2-5
CASSGWGLGETQYF
TGTGCCAGTAGCGGGTGGGGACTCGGGGAGACCCAGTACTTC
>few|TRBV5-6|TRBD1|TRBJ2-5
CASSFGQGVRETQYF
TGTGCCAGCAGCTTTGGGCAGGGGGTACGAGAGACCCAGTACTTC
>few|TRBV7-9|TRBD1|TRBJ2-5
CASSLVGQGKSWQETQYF
TGTGCCAGCAGCTTAGTTGGACAGGGGAAGAGTTGGCAAGAGACCCAGTACTTC
>NA|TRBV9|NA|TRBJ2-7
CASSGGTPYEQYF
TGTGCCAGCAGCGGCGGGACCCCCTACGAGCAGTACTTC
>NA|TRBV11-2|TRBD1|TRBJ2-3
CASSIPGTGLWGTDTQYF
TGTGCCAGCAGCATCCCCGGGACAGGGCTGTGGGGCACAGATACGCAGTATTTT
>NA|TRBV7-2|NA|TRBJ2-1
CASRPQGGAYNEQFF
TGTGCCAGCAGACCCCAAGGTGGGGCTTACAATGAGCAGTTCTTC
>NA|TRBV5-1|NA|TRBJ2-2
CASSFPQGSGELFF
TGCGCCAGCAGCTTCCCACAGGGTTCCGGGGAGCTGTTTTTT
>NA|TRBV13|NA|TRBJ2-1
CASSHHPPSHNEQFF
TGTGCCAGCAGCCACCACCCCCCGAGTCACAATGAGCAGTTCTTC
>few|TRBV7-2|TRBD1|TRBJ2-7
CASSPGGTGVHEQYF
TGTGCCAGCAGCCCGGGTGGGACAGGGGTCCACGAGCAGTACTTC
>few|TRBV7-2|NA|TRBJ2-7
CASSLALAATYEQYF
TGTGCCAGCAGCTTAGCTTTAGCTGCTACCTACGAGCAGTACTTC
>NA|TRBV11-2|TRBD1|TRBJ1-6
CASSWGQNNSPLHF
TGTGCCAGCAGCTGGGGACAGAATAATTCACCCCTCCACTTT
>few|TRBV4-2|NA|TRBJ2-2
CASSQVTNTGELFF
TGTGCCAGCAGCCAAGTTACGAACACCGGGGAGCTGTTTTTT
>few|TRBV18|NA|TRBJ2-3
CASSPMAGNYGDTQYF
TGTGCCAGCTCACCGATGGCCGGGAATTACGGAGATACGCAGTATTTT
>NA|TRBV4-1|NA|TRBJ1-1
CASSQDSAGNTEAFF
TGCGCCAGCAGCCAAGATAGTGCAGGGAACACTGAAGCTTTCTTT
>NA|TRBV5-4|TRBD2|TRBJ2-2
CASSLGLAGGLNTGELFF
TGTGCCAGCAGCTTGGGACTAGCGGGGGGGCTTAACACCGGGGAGCTGTTTTTT
>few|TRBV28|NA|TRBJ2-7
CASSIQGAYEQYF
TGTGCCAGCAGCATACAGGGAGCGTACGAGCAGTACTTC
>few|TRBV7-8|TRBD1|TRBJ1-2
CASSLDRVHYGYTF
TGTGCCAGCAGCCTCGACAGGGTTCACTATGGCTACACCTTC
>NA|TRBV15|NA|TRBJ2-7
CATSRDGPQDEQYF
TGTGCCACCAGCAGAGACGGCCCCCAGGACGAGCAGTACTTC
>few|TRBV5-4|TRBD2|TRBJ2-3
CASSRTSGVGTDTQYF
TGTGCCAGCAGCCGTACCAGCGGGGTGGGAACAGATACGCAGTATTTT
>NA|TRBV5-1|TRBD1|TRBJ1-6
CASSLGTARVGSPLHF
TGCGCCAGCAGCCTAGGGACAGCTCGAGTGGGGTCACCCCTCCACTTT
>NA|TRBV28|NA|TRBJ2-7
CASTDSSYEQYF
TGTGCCAGCACCGACTCCTCCTACGAGCAGTACTTC
>few|TRBV27|NA|TRBJ1-1
CASSLKGMNTEAFF
TGTGCCAGCAGTTTAAAGGGGATGAACACTGAAGCTTTCTTT
>few|TRBV4-3|NA|TRBJ1-2
CASSQQLQGDGYTF
TGCGCCAGCAGCCAGCAGTTACAGGGAGATGGCTACACCTTC
>few|TRBV7-9|NA|TRBJ1-1
CASSFQDRAAFF
TGTGCCAGCAGCTTTCAAGATAGAGCGGCTTTCTTT
>few|TRBV2|NA|TRBJ1-1
CASSQGQNTEAFF
TGTGCCAGCAGTCAGGGACAGAACACTGAAGCTTTCTTT
>few|TRBV6-5|NA|TRBJ2-6
CASSPGGSGANVLTF
TGTGCCAGCAGCCCCGGGGGCTCTGGGGCCAACGTCCTGACTTTC
>few|TRBV29-1|NA|TRBJ1-4
CSVLRGSNEKLFF
TGCAGCGTTCTGAGAGGGAGTAATGAAAAACTGTTTTTT
>few|TRBV18|NA|TRBJ2-3
CASSPSTDTQYF
TGTGCCAGCTCACCCTCCACAGATACGCAGTATTTT
>few|TRBV28|TRBD1|TRBJ2-7
CASSPGQGPYEQYF
TGTGCCAGCAGTCCAGGACAGGGACCCTACGAGCAGTACTTC
>few|TRBV7-6|NA|TRBJ1-5
CASSPPGGNQPQHF
TGTGCCAGCAGCCCGCCGGGGGGTAATCAGCCCCAGCATTTT
>NA|TRBV5-1|NA|TRBJ2-2
CASSLGQTSNTGELFF
TGCGCCAGCAGCCTAGGACAGACATCGAACACCGGGGAGCTGTTTTTT
>few|TRBV7-2|TRBD1|TRBJ1-5
CASSLDREKPQHF
TGTGCCAGCAGCCTCGACAGGGAGAAGCCCCAGCATTTT
>few|TRBV14|NA|TRBJ1-1
CASSPQGNTEAFF
TGTGCCAGCAGTCCGCAGGGTAACACTGAAGCTTTCTTT
>once|TRBV28|TRBD1|TRBJ1-1
CASTRGDSNTEAFF
TGTGCCAGCACCAGGGGGGACTCGAACACTGAAGCTTTCTTT
>NA|TRBV7-2|TRBD1|TRBJ1-2
CASSLLSTGSYGYTF
TGTGCCAGCAGCTTACTCTCGACAGGGTCTTATGGCTACACCTTC
>NA|TRBV4-2|NA|TRBJ1-3
CASSQDRGDTIYF
TGTGCCAGCAGCCAAGACCGGGGGGACACCATATATTTT
>few|TRBV30|TRBD2|TRBJ2-7
CAWSGGEQYF
TGTGCCTGGAGCGGGGGGGAGCAGTACTTC
>few|TRBV6-6|TRBD1|TRBJ2-7
CASTRQGGLGEQYF
TGTGCCAGCACTCGACAGGGGGGTCTTGGCGAGCAGTACTTC
>NA|TRBV11-2|TRBD2|TRBJ2-2
CASSFLAGGTGELFF
TGTGCCAGCAGCTTTCTAGCGGGGGGGACCGGGGAGCTGTTTTTT
>NA|TRBV7-6|NA|TRBJ2-1
CASSSFSGVYSYNEQFF
TGTGCCAGCAGCTCCTTCTCAGGGGTATACTCCTACAATGAGCAGTTCTTC
>few|TRBV6-5|NA|TRBJ2-7
CASTNPSSGLYEQYF
TGTGCCAGCACCAACCCTTCCAGCGGACTTTACGAGCAGTACTTC
>NA|TRBV11-1|NA|TRBJ2-1
CASTPTIDYNEQFF
TGTGCCAGCACCCCGACAATAGATTACAATGAGCAGTTCTTC
>NA|TRBV6-5|NA|TRBJ1-1
CASSYQGRDTEAFF
TGTGCCAGCAGTTATCAGGGAAGGGACACTGAAGCTTTCTTT
>NA|TRBV11-2|TRBD2|TRBJ2-2
CASSFRAGLAAGELFF
TGTGCCAGCAGCTTCAGAGCGGGGCTCGCTGCCGGGGAGCTGTTTTTT